The TCR beta chain under discussion was sequenced for a study of molecular identifiers for immune sequencing clone quantification. Study observations and caveats: Clones above 20 RNA copies contained over 99% of effector molecules but under 1% of naive ones.

With 10%, 30% or 50% of RNA, roughly 17,000 to 1,000,000 naive CD8 T cells were sequenced. The sorting of naive CD8 T cells used the CD8+CD4-CCR7+CD45RA+ phenotype. This clonotype came up a few times. Its antigen is not known. The CDR3 is 13 amino acids. Trimming cost V 3 bases and J 3 bases, with 9 bases left between them. Germline V gives CDR1 MNHEY, CDR2 SMNVEV (reference sequence). Listed TCR primers and previously described methods were used for bulk TCR libraries. TCRdb used MiXCR to reprocess the PCR reads, holding one entry per CDR3 protein. Of approximately 550,000 distinct CDR3 sequences in the sample, roughly a fifth are singletons; the top ten hold 0.84%.

The TCR was taken from a human donor in good health. Some libraries in this study had Jurkat cell RNA spiked in. This sequence joins TRBV27 and TRBJ2-7; tentative D call: TRBD1 (6 bases). The specimen sequenced was naive CD8+ T cells from blood, with Jurkat cell RNA spiked in. Noted subset: FACS-sorted CD8+CD4-CCR7+CD45RA+ naive T cells. The CDR3 spells CASSFTGSYEQYF. The CDR3 region has the DNA TGTGCCAGCAGTTTCACAGGGAGCTACGAGCAGTACTTC.